This TCR beta chain was documented in a study of blood T cells in healthy people across ages. Germline V gene sequence: CDR1 MDHEN, CDR2 SYDVKM. The CDR3 has 15 amino acids. Between the trimmed V and J ends, which lost 4 bases and 7 bases, there was a span of 17 bases. A word on this clonotype: What it binds is unknown.

Study-level results: Estimates of diversity drawn from one million T cells were considered underestimates.

The second PCR ran roughly 6 to 11 cycles with a sample-barcoded 5' primer and J-beta primers. CDR3-containing paired-end reads numbering at least 3 million came from each sample. TCRdb called the 5' RACE reads again in MiXCR, with one record for every CDR3 protein. Of roughly 790,000 distinct CDR3 sequences detected, around 40% appear once; the ten largest clones hold approximately 22%. The clonotype comes from a woman aged 55-69 years in good health. J is TRBJ2-1 and V is TRBV28; D is perhaps TRBD2 (5 bases). Sample: blood. The CDR3 nucleotides read TGTGCCAGCAGTTCCGTCGGAAAGCCGGGAAATGAGCAGTTCTTC. This gives the protein CASSSVGKPGNEQFF.